These 11 T cell receptor beta chains came from one sample sequenced in a study of identical twins (dated by TCRdb to about 2016). The library was prepared using 5' RACE. Sequencing used an Illumina HiSeq 2000. TCRdb handled the public reads itself, with Q25 trimming in fastp and clone calling in MiXCR, and kept productive beta chains. Each entry merges the rows of one CDR3 protein and shows their most common DNA and genes. In all, the sample holds a few hundred thousand distinct CDR3 sequences, and 14% of those were seen once. The ten top clones hold about 1% of the sample. The sample also formed part of further work on yellow fever vaccine responses in identical twins.

The sequenced sample consisted of CD4+ T cells sorted from blood. The origin of the receptors is a woman between 18 and 30 years old in good health.

The sample holds many counts of this clonotype. The chain joins TRBV14 to TRBJ2-1; 12 bases agree with TRBD2. Unmatched junction bases numbered 4, after V lost 1 base and J lost 15 bases. CDR3 size: 13 residues. Germline CDR1 is SGHDN and CDR2 is FVKESK. The CDR3 here is CASSQGLAGAPFF. In DNA, the CDR3 is TGTGCCAGCAGCCAAGGACTAGCGGGAGCTCCGTTCTTC.

A few counts support this clonotype. This rearrangement joins TRBV6-1 to TRBJ1-5; TRBD1 matches at 8 bases. CDR3 length: 15 amino acids. In germline, CDR1 is MNHNS, CDR2 SASEGT. V lost 5 bases, J lost 1 base, and 4 bases stayed unmatched. DNA for the CDR3: TGTGCCAGCAGTAAACAGGGGGGCAGCAATCAGCCCCAGCATTTT. Protein sequence: CASSKQGGSNQPQHF.

V and J are TRBV6-5 and TRBJ2-3; D remains unclear. In germline, CDR1 is MNHEY, CDR2 SVGAGI. V lost 4 bases, J lost 4 bases, and 6 bases lay in between. CDR3 size: 12 residues. As DNA, the CDR3 is TGTGCCAGCAGTTCGTTCCCAGATACGCAGTATTTT. Amino acids: CASSSFPDTQYF.

This rearrangement joins TRBV6-2 or TRBV6-3 to TRBJ2-3; no reliable D call. The V end lost 7 bases, the J end lost 2 bases, and 7 bases lay between the germline ends. In germline, CDR1 is MNHEY, CDR2 SVGEGT. The CDR3 consists of 12 residues. CDR3 protein: CASTSPTDTQYF. Written as DNA, the CDR3 is TGTGCCAGCACTTCCCCCACAGATACGCAGTATTTT.

This clonotype was seen a handful of times. This rearrangement joins TRBV12-5 to TRBJ2-1, with 8 bases aligning to TRBD1. The CDR3 loop spans 15 amino acids. Germline loops: CDR1 LGHNT, CDR2 FRNRAP. J was trimmed by 3 bases and V by 0 bases; bases with no gene match: 1. The CDR3 loop reads CASGLVQGGYNEQFF. The DNA of the CDR3 is TGTGCTAGTGGTTTGGTACAGGGGGGCTACAATGAGCAGTTCTTC.

The chain joins TRBV7-8 to TRBJ2-5, with TRBD2 matching 8 bases. There are 17 residues in the CDR3. Germline trimming cut 4 bases from V and 1 base from J; bases unmatched to any gene: 11. Germline lookup yields CDR1 SGHVS and CDR2 FQNEAQ. CDR3 in DNA: TGTGCCAGCAGCTGGGCCCTCGGGGGGGTCTTCCAAGAGACCCAGTACTTC. This encodes CASSWALGGVFQETQYF.

This clonotype was seen only a few times. The gene calls are TRBV6-4 and TRBJ2-3; 12 bases fit TRBD2. J lost 3 bases, V lost 8 bases, and 0 bases had no gene match. Germline V gene lookup returns CDR1 MRHNA and CDR2 SNTAGT. The CDR3 sequence is 13 residues long. The CDR3 is CASGLAGTDTQYF. The CDR3 coding sequence is TGTGCCAGCGGACTAGCGGGAACAGATACGCAGTATTTT.

The sample holds a few counts of this clonotype. The J gene is TRBJ2-3, the V gene TRBV7-3; 12 positions agree with TRBD2. V trimming: 5 bases; J trimming: 2 bases; junction bases outside the gene matches: 5. CDR3 length equals 16 residues. Germline-derived CDR1 and CDR2 are SGHTA and FQGTGA. The CDR3 protein is CASSILAGGPTDTQYF. The CDR3 nucleotides are TGTGCCAGCAGCATACTAGCGGGGGGACCCACAGATACGCAGTATTTT.

V is TRBV7-2 and J is TRBJ2-1; 8 bases align to TRBD2. The V gene's germline CDR1 is SGHTA and CDR2 FQGNSA. This CDR3 has 14 amino acids. J gave up 3 bases and V 7 bases, and 5 bases lay outside the gene matches. CDR3: CASIQGTSYNEQFF. DNA for the CDR3: TGTGCCAGCATCCAAGGGACTAGCTACAATGAGCAGTTCTTC.

This clonotype was detected a few times. The rearrangement links TRBV12-3 or TRBV12-4 to TRBJ2-7; TRBD2 agrees at 10 bases. Losses at the gene ends were 11 bases for V and 1 base for J; bases not matched to a gene: 17. The CDR3 covers 17 residues. CDR3: CAPLPPLLAGTSYEQYF. DNA for the CDR3: TGTGCCCCCCTTCCCCCCCTACTAGCGGGAACTTCCTACGAGCAGTACTTC.

V usage is TRBV30 and J usage is TRBJ1-2; 7 bases are shared with TRBD1. The CDR3 is 13 amino acids. Looked up from germline, CDR1 is GTSNPN and CDR2 is SVGIG (reference sequence). The ends lost 5 bases at V and 4 bases at J; junction bases unmatched: 7. CDR3 nucleotide sequence: TGTGCCTGGCAGGGACAGCCGCTCTATGGCTACACCTTC. Translating it yields CAWQGQPLYGYTF.